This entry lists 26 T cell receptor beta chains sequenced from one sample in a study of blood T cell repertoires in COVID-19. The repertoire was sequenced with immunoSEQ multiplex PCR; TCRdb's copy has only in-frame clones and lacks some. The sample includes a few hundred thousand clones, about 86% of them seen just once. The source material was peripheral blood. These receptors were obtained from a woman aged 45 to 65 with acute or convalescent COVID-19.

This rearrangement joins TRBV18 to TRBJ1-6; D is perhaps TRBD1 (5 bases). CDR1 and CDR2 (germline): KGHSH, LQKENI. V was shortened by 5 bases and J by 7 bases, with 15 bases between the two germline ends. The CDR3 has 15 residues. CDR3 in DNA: TGTGCCAGCTCATACTATTCAGGGTGGAATTCACCCCTCCACTTT. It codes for CASSYYSGWNSPLHF.

The CDR3 DNA reads as TGTGCCAGCTCACTAACCGGGAACTACTGGGAGGAGACCCAGTACTTC. It codes for CASSLTGNYWEETQYF. V is TRBV18 and J is TRBJ2-5, with TRBD2 as a possible D gene (5 bases). The V end lost 4 bases, the J end lost 5 bases, and 20 bases lay between the germline ends. The CDR3 spans 16 residues. CDR1 KGHSH and CDR2 LQKENI come from the germline V gene.

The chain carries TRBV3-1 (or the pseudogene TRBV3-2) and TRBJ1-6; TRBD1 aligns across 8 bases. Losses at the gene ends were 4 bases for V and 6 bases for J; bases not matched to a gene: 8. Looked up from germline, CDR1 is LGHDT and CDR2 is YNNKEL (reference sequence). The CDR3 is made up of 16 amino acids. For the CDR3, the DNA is TGTGCCAGCAGCCCGAGGACAGGGCATTTTAATTCACCCCTCCACTTT. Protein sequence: CASSPRTGHFNSPLHF.

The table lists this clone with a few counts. CDR3 in amino acids: CASSLAGVLGELFF. The CDR3 bases are TGTGCCAGCAGCTTAGCAGGGGTTTTGGGGGAGCTGTTTTTT. This chain uses TRBV7-2 with TRBJ2-2; possibly TRBD1 for D (5 bases). V lost 0 bases to trimming and J lost 8 bases, with 10 bases between them. Germline CDR1 is SGHTA and CDR2 is FQGNSA. The CDR3 is made up of 14 amino acids.

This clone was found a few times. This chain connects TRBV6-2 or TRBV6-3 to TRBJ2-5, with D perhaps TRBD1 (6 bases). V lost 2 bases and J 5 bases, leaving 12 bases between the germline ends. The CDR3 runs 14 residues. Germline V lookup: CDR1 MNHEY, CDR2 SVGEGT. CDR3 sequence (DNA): TGTGCCAGCAGTTACCTAAACAGGGTGGAGACCCAGTACTTC. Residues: CASSYLNRVETQYF.

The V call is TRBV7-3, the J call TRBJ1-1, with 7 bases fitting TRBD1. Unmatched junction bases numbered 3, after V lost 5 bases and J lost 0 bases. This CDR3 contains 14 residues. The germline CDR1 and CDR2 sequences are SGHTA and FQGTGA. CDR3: CASSATGMNTEAFF. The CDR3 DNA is TGTGCCAGCAGCGCGACAGGGATGAACACTGAAGCTTTCTTT.

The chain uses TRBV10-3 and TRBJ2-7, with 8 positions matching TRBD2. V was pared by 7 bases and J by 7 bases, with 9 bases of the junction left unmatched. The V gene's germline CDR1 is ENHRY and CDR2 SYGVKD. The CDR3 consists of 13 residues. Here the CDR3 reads CAITPGLVVEQYF. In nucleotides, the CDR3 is TGTGCCATCACCCCGGGACTAGTAGTTGAGCAGTACTTC.

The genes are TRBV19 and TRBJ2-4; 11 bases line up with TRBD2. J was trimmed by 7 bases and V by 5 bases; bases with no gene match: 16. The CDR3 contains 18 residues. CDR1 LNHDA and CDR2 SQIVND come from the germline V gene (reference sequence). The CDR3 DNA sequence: TGTGCCAGTAGTTCCCTGACTAGCGGGGAGGAGGTATCCAACATTCAGTACTTC. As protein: CASSSLTSGEEVSNIQYF.

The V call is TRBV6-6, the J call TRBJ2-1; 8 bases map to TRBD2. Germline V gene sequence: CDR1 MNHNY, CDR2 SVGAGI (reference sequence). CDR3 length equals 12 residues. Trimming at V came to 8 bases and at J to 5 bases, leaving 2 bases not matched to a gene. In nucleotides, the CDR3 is TGTGCCAGCGCACTAGCGGACAATGAGCAGTTCTTC. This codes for CASALADNEQFF.

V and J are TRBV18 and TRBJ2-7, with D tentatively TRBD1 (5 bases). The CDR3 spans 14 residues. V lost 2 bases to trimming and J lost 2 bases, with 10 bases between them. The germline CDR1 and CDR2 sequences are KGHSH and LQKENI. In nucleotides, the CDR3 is TGTGCCAGCTCACCAAATACAGGTACCTACGAGCAGTACTTC. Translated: CASSPNTGTYEQYF.

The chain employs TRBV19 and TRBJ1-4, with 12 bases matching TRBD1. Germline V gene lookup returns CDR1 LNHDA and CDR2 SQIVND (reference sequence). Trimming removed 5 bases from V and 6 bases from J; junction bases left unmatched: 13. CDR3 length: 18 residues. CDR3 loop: CASSVRGTGGATYEKLFF. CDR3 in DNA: TGTGCCAGTAGTGTAAGGGGGACAGGGGGCGCGACATATGAAAAACTGTTTTTT. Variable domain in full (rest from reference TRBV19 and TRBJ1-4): DGGITQSPKYLFRKEGQNVTLSCEQNLNHDAMYWYRQDPGQGLRLIYYSQIVNDFQKGDIAEGYSVSREKKESFPLTVTSAQKNPTAFYLCASSVRGTGGATYEKLFFGSGTQLSVL.

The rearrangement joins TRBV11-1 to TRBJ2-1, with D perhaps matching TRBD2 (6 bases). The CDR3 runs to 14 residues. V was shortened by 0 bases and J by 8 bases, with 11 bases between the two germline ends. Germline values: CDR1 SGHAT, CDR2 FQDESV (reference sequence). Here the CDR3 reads CASSLARGGDEQFF. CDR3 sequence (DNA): TGTGCCAGCAGCTTAGCGCGGGGAGGCGATGAGCAGTTCTTC.

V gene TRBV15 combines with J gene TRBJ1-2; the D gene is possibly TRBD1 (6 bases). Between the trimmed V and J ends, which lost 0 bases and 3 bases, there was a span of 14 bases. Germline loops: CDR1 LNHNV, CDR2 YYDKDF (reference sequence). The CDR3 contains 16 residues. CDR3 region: CATSRDEGEGDYGYTF. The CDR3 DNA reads TGTGCCACCAGCAGAGATGAAGGCGAGGGGGACTATGGCTACACCTTC. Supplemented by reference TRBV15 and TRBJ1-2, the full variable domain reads DAMVIQNPRYQVTQFGKPVTLSCSQTLNHNVMYWYQQKSSQAPKLLFHYYDKDFNNEADTPDNFQSRRPNTSFCFLDIRSPGLGDTAMYLCATSRDEGEGDYGYTFGSGTRLTVV.

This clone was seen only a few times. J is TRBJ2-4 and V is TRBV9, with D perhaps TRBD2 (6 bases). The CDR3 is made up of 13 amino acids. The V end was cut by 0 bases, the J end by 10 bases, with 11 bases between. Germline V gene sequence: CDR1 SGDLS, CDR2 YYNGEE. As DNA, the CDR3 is TGTGCCAGCAGCGTAGCTGGAGGGCGTATTCAGTACTTC. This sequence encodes CASSVAGGRIQYF.

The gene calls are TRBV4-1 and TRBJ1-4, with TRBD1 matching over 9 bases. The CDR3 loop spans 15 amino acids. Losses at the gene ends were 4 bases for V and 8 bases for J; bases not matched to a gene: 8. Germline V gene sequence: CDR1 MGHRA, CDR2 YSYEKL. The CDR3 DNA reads TGCGCCAGCAGCCGAGAATACGGACAGGGGGAAAAACTGTTTTTT. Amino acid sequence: CASSREYGQGEKLFF.

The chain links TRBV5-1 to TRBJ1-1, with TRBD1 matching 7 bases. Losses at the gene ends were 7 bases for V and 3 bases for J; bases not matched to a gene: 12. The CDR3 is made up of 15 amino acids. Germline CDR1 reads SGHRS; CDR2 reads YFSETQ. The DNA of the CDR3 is TGCGCCAGCGGACGACGGGATGGGACAGACACTGAAGCTTTCTTT. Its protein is CASGRRDGTDTEAFF.

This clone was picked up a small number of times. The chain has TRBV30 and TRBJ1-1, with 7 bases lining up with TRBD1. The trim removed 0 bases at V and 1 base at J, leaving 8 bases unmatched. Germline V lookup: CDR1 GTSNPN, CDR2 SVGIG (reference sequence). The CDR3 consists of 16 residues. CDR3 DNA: TGTGCCTGGAGTGTAAAACAGGGGAGAGGGAACACTGAAGCTTTCTTT. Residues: CAWSVKQGRGNTEAFF. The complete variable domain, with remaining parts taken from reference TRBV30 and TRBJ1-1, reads SQTIHQWPATLVQPVGSPLSLECTVEGTSNPNLYWYRQAAGRGLQLLFYSVGIGQISSEVPQNLSASRPQDRQFILSSKKLLLSDSGFYLCAWSVKQGRGNTEAFFGQGTRLTVV.

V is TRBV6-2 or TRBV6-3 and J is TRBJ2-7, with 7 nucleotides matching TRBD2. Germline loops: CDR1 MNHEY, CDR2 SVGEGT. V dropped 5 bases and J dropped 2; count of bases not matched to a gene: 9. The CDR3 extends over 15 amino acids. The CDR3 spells CASSGGLPPAYEQYV. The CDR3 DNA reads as TGTGCCAGCAGTGGGGGACTACCGCCGGCCTACGAGCAGTACGTC.

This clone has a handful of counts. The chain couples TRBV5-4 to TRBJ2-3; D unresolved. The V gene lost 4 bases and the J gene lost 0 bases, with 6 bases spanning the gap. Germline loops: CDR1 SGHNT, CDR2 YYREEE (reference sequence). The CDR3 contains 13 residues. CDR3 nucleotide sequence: TGTGCCAGCAGCCTCGTGAGCACAGATACGCAGTATTTT. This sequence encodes CASSLVSTDTQYF.

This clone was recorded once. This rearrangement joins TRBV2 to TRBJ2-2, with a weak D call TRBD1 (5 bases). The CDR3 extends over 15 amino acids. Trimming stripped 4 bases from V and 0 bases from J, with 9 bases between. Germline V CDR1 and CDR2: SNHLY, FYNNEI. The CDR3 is CASSVVGANTGELFF. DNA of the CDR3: TGTGCCAGCAGTGTGGTAGGGGCGAACACCGGGGAGCTGTTTTTT. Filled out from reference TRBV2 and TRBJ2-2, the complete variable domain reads EPEVTQTPSHQVTQMGQEVILRCVPISNHLYFYWYRQILGQKVEFLVSFYNNEISEKSEIFDDQFSVERPDGSNFTLKIRSTKLEDSAMYFCASSVVGANTGELFFGEGSRLTVL.

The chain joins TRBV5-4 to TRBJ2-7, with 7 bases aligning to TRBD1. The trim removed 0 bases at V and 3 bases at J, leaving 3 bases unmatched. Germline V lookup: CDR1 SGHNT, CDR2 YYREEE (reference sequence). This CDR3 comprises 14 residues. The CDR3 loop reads CASSLAAGGYEQYF. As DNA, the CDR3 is TGTGCCAGCAGCTTGGCGGCAGGGGGCTACGAGCAGTACTTC.

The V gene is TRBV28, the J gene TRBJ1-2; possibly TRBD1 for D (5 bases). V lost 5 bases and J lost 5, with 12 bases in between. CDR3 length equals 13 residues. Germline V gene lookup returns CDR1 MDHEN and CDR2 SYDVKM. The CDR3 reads CASSRTSVYGYTF. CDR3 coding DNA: TGTGCCAGCAGTCGGACATCGGTATATGGCTACACCTTC.

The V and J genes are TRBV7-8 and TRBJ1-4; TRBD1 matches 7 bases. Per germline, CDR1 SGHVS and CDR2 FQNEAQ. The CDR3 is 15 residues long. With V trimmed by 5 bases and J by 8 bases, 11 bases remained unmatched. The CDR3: CASSPRTGGAEKLFF. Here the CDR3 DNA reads TGTGCCAGCAGCCCACGGACAGGTGGAGCGGAAAAACTGTTTTTT.

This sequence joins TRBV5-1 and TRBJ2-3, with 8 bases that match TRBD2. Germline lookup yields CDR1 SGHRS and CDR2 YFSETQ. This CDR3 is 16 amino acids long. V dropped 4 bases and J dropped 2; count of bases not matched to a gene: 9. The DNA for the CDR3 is TGCGCCAGCAGCCTAAGAGCGGGGGCCTCCACAGATACGCAGTATTTT. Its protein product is CASSLRAGASTDTQYF.

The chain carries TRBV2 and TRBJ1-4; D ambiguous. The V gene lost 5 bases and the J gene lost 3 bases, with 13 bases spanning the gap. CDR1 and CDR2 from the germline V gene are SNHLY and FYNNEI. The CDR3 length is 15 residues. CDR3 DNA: TGTGCCAGCAGTAGTAAGAGGGCAGCTAATGAAAAACTGTTTTTT. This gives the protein CASSSKRAANEKLFF.

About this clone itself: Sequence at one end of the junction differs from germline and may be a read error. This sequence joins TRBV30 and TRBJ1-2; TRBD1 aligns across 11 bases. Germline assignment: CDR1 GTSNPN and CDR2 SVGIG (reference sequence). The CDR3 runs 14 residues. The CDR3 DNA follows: TGTGCCCGGAGGGGACAGGGGGGTAACTATGGCTACACCTTC. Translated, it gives CARRGQGGNYGYTF. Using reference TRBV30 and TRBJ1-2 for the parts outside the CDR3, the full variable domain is SQTIHQWPATLVQPVGSPLSLECTVEGTSNPNLYWYRQAAGRGLQLLFYSVGIGQISSEVPQNLSASRPQDRQFILSSKKLLLSDSGFYLCARRGQGGNYGYTFGSGTRLTVV.